These 9 T cell receptor beta chains were all obtained from the same sample, sequenced in a study. TCRdb reanalysed the RT-PCR reads using MiXCR and keeps one entry per CDR3 protein. Of about 680,000 distinct CDR3 sequences listed, over 12% are singletons. Sequencing was performed on memory CD4+ T cells from blood. These receptors originate from a female donor in good health, serving as a healthy control.

The V call is TRBV9, the J call TRBJ1-5; TRBD1 might be the D (5 bases). The CDR3 extends over 15 amino acids. The germline gives CDR1 SGDLS, CDR2 YYNGEE. Trimming took 0 bases from V and 1 from J, leaving 8 bases between them. The CDR3 protein is CASSVGWGSNQPQHF. CDR3 nucleotide sequence: TGTGCCAGCAGCGTAGGGTGGGGGAGCAATCAGCCCCAGCATTTT.

V usage is TRBV24-1 and J usage is TRBJ2-7, with D perhaps assigned TRBD1 or TRBD2 (5 bases each). The V end lost 4 bases, the J end lost 4 bases, and 13 bases lay between the germline ends. Germline loops: CDR1 KGHDR, CDR2 SFDVKD. This CDR3 is built from 14 residues. The CDR3 here is CATSESGTDYEQYF. DNA of the CDR3: TGTGCCACCAGTGAGTCCGGGACGGATTACGAGCAGTACTTC.

This clonotype was picked up a small number of times. V and J are TRBV20-1 and TRBJ2-7, with D perhaps assigned TRBD1 or TRBD2 (6 bases each). Germline lookup yields CDR1 DFQATT and CDR2 SNEGSKA (reference sequence). The ends were cut back, 0 bases at V and 0 bases at J, with 12 bases in the middle. There are 15 residues in the CDR3. The CDR3 region has the DNA TGCAGTGCTAGAGATCCCAAGGGGGGCTCCTACGAGCAGTACTTC. As protein: CSARDPKGGSYEQYF.

This clonotype was counted only a few times. The chain links TRBV27 to TRBJ2-3, with 9 bases lining up with TRBD2. The CDR3 totals 16 residues. Germline CDR1 reads MNHEY; CDR2 reads SMNVEV (reference sequence). V lost 4 bases and J lost 4; bases outside the gene matches: 9. The CDR3 DNA follows: TGTGCCAGCAGTTCCCTCCTAGCGGGATTCGCAGATACGCAGTATTTT. It is translated as CASSSLLAGFADTQYF.

This clonotype was counted between two and nine times. This chain links TRBV5-4 with TRBJ2-3; 15 nucleotides agree with TRBD2. Germline V CDR1 and CDR2: SGHNT, YYREEE (reference sequence). The CDR3 loop spans 17 amino acids. The V and J ends lost 4 bases and 4 bases, in that order; junction bases with no gene match: 7. The CDR3 loop reads CASSVPGLAGGSDTQYF. The CDR3 DNA is TGTGCCAGCAGCGTGCCGGGACTAGCGGGGGGCTCAGATACGCAGTATTTT.

V usage is TRBV28 and J usage is TRBJ2-2; the D is unclear. Germline CDR1 reads MDHEN; CDR2 reads SYDVKM. V gave up 3 bases and J gave up 0 bases, with 5 bases separating them. This CDR3 is built from 14 residues. CDR3 amino acids: CASSFLANTGELFF. The CDR3 nucleotides are TGTGCCAGCAGTTTTCTAGCGAACACCGGGGAGCTGTTTTTT.

This chain links TRBV20-1 with TRBJ2-1; D unclear. Germline V gene data show CDR1 as DFQATT and CDR2 as SNEGSKA (reference sequence). CDR3 length: 12 amino acids. The V and J ends lost 3 bases and 4 bases respectively, with 7 bases between them. CDR3 protein: CSASAIYNEQFF. The CDR3 DNA follows: TGCAGTGCTAGTGCGATTTACAATGAGCAGTTCTTC.

The V and J genes are TRBV6-6 and TRBJ2-7, with D perhaps TRBD1 (6 bases). Germline V gene sequence: CDR1 MNHNY, CDR2 SVGAGI (reference sequence). This CDR3 has 16 residues. V was trimmed by 5 bases and J by 4 bases, leaving 21 bases between them. This CDR3 reads CASSPAQGSMGYEQYF. The CDR3 region has the DNA TGTGCCAGCAGTCCTGCACAGGGTTCTATGGGGTACGAGCAGTACTTC.

In its sample, this clonotype was seen many times. Germline and junction disagree at one end, which may indicate a read error. The rearrangement links TRBV12-3 or TRBV12-4 to TRBJ1-5; D remains ambiguous. The CDR3 length is 14 residues. The CDR3 spells CASSLGTGNQPQHF. CDR3 coding DNA: TGCGCCAGCAGCTTGGGTACCGGCAATCAGCCCCAGCATTTT.